A selection of T cell receptor beta chains follows, all from one sample in a study of T cells in Graves' hyperthyroidism and ophthalmopathy. TCRdb redid the calling of the multiplex PCR reads with MiXCR, one entry per CDR3 protein. The sample contains some 490,000 distinct CDR3 sequences, approximately 23% of which appear only once. The specimen was blood. The receptors originated from a woman between 65 and 79 years old with Graves' ophthalmopathy. Each CDR3 is given with its conserved first and last residue. D genes are given only for firm matches. Expanded clones are given a class, and other clones once, few, many or no size at all.

D	V	J	size	DNA	CDR3
NA	TRBV6-5	TRBJ2-7	few	TGTGCCAGCAGTTACTCGGCAGGGTACTACGAGCAGTACTTC	CASSYSAGYYEQYF
NA	TRBV28	TRBJ1-6	few	TGTGCCAGCAGTTTATCGTCCGGGAACTTTAATTCACCCCTCCACTTT	CASSLSSGNFNSPLHF
TRBD1	TRBV11-2	TRBJ1-3	few	TGTGCCAGCAACGAGGGGGCCTTCTCTGGAAACACCATATATTTT	CASNEGAFSGNTIYF
NA	TRBV29-1	TRBJ1-2	few	TGCAGCGTTGTAAGGCGCAACGGGGATGGCTACACCTTC	CSVVRRNGDGYTF
TRBD1	TRBV7-2	TRBJ2-6	few	TGTGCCAGCAGCTTAGGGCCCCAGGGGGCGCTTGGGGCCAACGTCCTGACTTTC	CASSLGPQGALGANVLTF
NA	TRBV3-1	TRBJ1-6	many	TGTGCCAGCAGCCAAGATGGGAGGAACGGTTCACCCCTCCACTTT	CASSQDGRNGSPLHF
NA	TRBV30	TRBJ2-6	NA	TGTGCCTGGACTCATGGCGGGAAAAGGGCTGGGGCCAACGTCCTGACTTTC	CAWTHGGKRAGANVLTF
NA	TRBV25-1	TRBJ1-1	NA	TGTGCCAGCAGTGATCCCCTAGGTTGGGCTGAAGCTTTCTTT	CASSDPLGWAEAFF
NA	TRBV4-2	TRBJ1-4	NA	TGTGCCAGCAGCCAAGCTGCAGGGGATGAAAAACTGTTTTTT	CASSQAAGDEKLFF
TRBD2	TRBV19	TRBJ2-1	NA	TGTGCCAGTAGCTTGAGACTAGCGACCTCCTACAATGAGCAGTTCTTC	CASSLRLATSYNEQFF
NA	TRBV2	TRBJ2-2	many	TGTGCCAGCAAGGAACTCGGGGTACCCGGGGAGCTGTTTTTT	CASKELGVPGELFF
NA	TRBV6-1	TRBJ2-7	many	TGTGCCAGCACTCTTTCTCCGGGACTCAGTCCCTACGAGCAGTACTTC	CASTLSPGLSPYEQYF
NA	TRBV6-2/TRBV6-3	TRBJ1-5	many	TGTGCCAGTAACTACAGGGACGGTCAGCCCCAGCATTTT	CASNYRDGQPQHF